One and the same sample provided the 13 T cell receptor beta chains below, sequenced in a study of cytotoxic CD8 clonotypes in ibrutinib-treated CLL. The table came from immunoSEQ multiplex PCR; TCRdb's copy has only in-frame clones and leaves some out. The repertoire holds 85,000 or so clones, with around 75% as singletons. The specimen was PBMCs, collected after 12 months of ibrutinib treatment. The receptor set was obtained from a human donor with chronic lymphocytic leukemia.

The rearrangement joins TRBV7-9 to TRBJ1-4; no reliable D call. The CDR3 contains 15 residues. Trimming shortened V by 5 bases and J by 4 bases, and 14 bases separated the two germline ends. Germline CDR1 reads SEHNR; CDR2 reads FQNEAQ (reference sequence). CDR3: CASSPSGRDNEKLFF. The CDR3 DNA is TGTGCCAGCAGCCCCAGTGGGCGGGATAATGAAAAACTGTTTTTT.

The chain combines TRBV10-3 with TRBJ2-5, with D unclear. The CDR3 is 15 amino acids. Per the germline V gene, CDR1 is ENHRY and CDR2 is SYGVKD. Trimming pared 10 bases from V and 0 bases from J, leaving 18 bases between. CDR3 loop: CATNPLPGYQETQYF. CDR3 nucleotides: TGTGCCACCAATCCTCTTCCCGGGTACCAAGAGACCCAGTACTTC.

The chain's CDR3 is CASSSPWASGAEQFF. The DNA for the CDR3 is TGTGCCAGCAGTTCCCCCTGGGCTAGCGGGGCCGAGCAGTTCTTC. The chain couples TRBV6-6 to TRBJ2-1; 9 bases are a match to TRBD2. The CDR3 totals 15 residues. CDR1 is MNHNY, CDR2 SVGAGI, per germline (reference sequence). V dropped 4 bases and J dropped 10; count of bases not matched to a gene: 11.

The chain joins TRBV6-4 to TRBJ2-1; 11 nucleotides line up with TRBD2. There are 17 residues in the CDR3. Germline-derived CDR1 and CDR2 are MRHNA and SNTAGT. V trimming: 7 bases; J trimming: 0 bases; junction bases outside the gene matches: 8. In nucleotides, the CDR3 is TGTGCCAGCACCCATAGCGGGAGGGGGGTCTCCTACAATGAGCAGTTCTTC. Amino acids: CASTHSGRGVSYNEQFF.

The chain combines TRBV7-3 with TRBJ2-2; D perhaps matches TRBD2 (5 bases). Germline V CDR1 and CDR2: SGHTA, FQGTGA. The CDR3 has 14 amino acids. Trimming stripped 4 bases from V and 7 bases from J, with 13 bases between. CDR3 bases: TGTGCCAGCAGCTCCCAACCCGGAGGCGGGGAGCTGTTTTTT. This gives the protein CASSSQPGGGELFF. Together with reference TRBV7-3 and TRBJ2-2, the CDR3 gives the full variable domain: GAGVSQTPSNKVTEKGKYVELRCDPISGHTALYWYRQSLGQGPEFLIYFQGTGAADDSGLPNDRFFAVRPEGSVSTLKIQRTERGDSAVYLCASSSQPGGGELFFGEGSRLTVL.

Concerning this clone: This same CDR3 is encoded by further DNA sequences in the sample. The gene calls are TRBV6-5 and TRBJ1-5; 9 nucleotides align to TRBD1. CDR1 is MNHEY and CDR2 is SVGAGI in the germline V gene. This CDR3 is 15 amino acids long. The V segment lost 6 bases and the J segment 1 base; nucleotides outside the gene matches: 4. The CDR3 nucleotides are TGTGCCAGCAGCTTGACAGGGGGGAGCAATCAGCCCCAGCATTTT. This sequence encodes CASSLTGGSNQPQHF.

The rearrangement joins TRBV7-2 to TRBJ1-2, with D possibly matching TRBD1 (5 bases). This CDR3 contains 14 residues. The V gene's germline CDR1 is SGHTA and CDR2 FQGNSA. Trimming removed 0 bases at V and 5 bases at J, with 10 bases between. The CDR3 here is CASSLATGSYGYTF. The CDR3 DNA sequence: TGTGCCAGCAGCTTAGCCACAGGATCATATGGCTACACCTTC.

The chain recombines TRBV27 with TRBJ1-2; 12 nucleotides match TRBD1. The CDR3 spans 14 residues. Trimming at V came to 5 bases and at J to 7 bases, leaving 5 bases not matched to a gene. Germline V CDR1 and CDR2: MNHEY, SMNVEV (reference sequence). The CDR3 nucleotides read TGTGCCAGCAGTGGGACAGGGGGCGCGGGTGGCTACACCTTC. Residues: CASSGTGGAGGYTF.

This sequence joins TRBV4-2 and TRBJ2-6, with D tentatively TRBD1 or TRBD2 (5 bases each). Germline loops: CDR1 LGHNA, CDR2 YNFKEQ. Between the trimmed V and J ends, which lost 1 base and 0 bases, there was a span of 13 bases. The CDR3 sequence is 18 residues long. The CDR3 is CASSQGLGPISGANVLTF. In DNA form, the CDR3 reads TGTGCCAGCAGCCAAGGGCTGGGACCGATCTCTGGGGCCAACGTCCTGACTTTC.

This clone has just one count. The gene calls are TRBV29-1 and TRBJ2-4, with no clear D. CDR1 is SQVTM, CDR2 ANQGSEA, per germline. Trimming removed 0 bases at V and 9 bases at J, with 6 bases between. This CDR3 region has 11 residues. As DNA, the CDR3 is TGCAGCGTTGAAGATTGGGGCATTCAGTACTTC. This codes for CSVEDWGIQYF.

The table lists this clone with a count of one. The V and J genes are TRBV6-4 and TRBJ2-7; D is perhaps TRBD2 (6 bases). This CDR3 comprises 13 residues. Germline lookup yields CDR1 MRHNA and CDR2 SNTAGT. Trimming took off 6 bases at V and 6 bases at J, with 15 bases between the two ends. The CDR3 DNA follows: TGTGCCAGCAGCCGGGAGAGGGGAAGCGAGCAGTACTTC. This gives the protein CASSRERGSEQYF.

This clone was seen just once. V usage is TRBV29-1 and J usage is TRBJ1-2, with TRBD1 as a possible D gene (6 bases). Between the trimmed V and J ends, which lost 6 bases and 7 bases, there was a span of 15 bases. This CDR3 has 12 amino acids. Germline CDR1 is SQVTM and CDR2 is ANQGSEA. The CDR3 loop is CSVAGAAGGYTF. Written as DNA, the CDR3 is TGCAGCGTCGCGGGGGCGGCTGGTGGCTACACCTTC.

This chain uses TRBV11-2 with TRBJ1-1; D is perhaps TRBD1 (5 bases). Trimming cost V 0 bases and J 1 base, with 9 bases left between them. Germline-derived CDR1 and CDR2 are SGHAT and FQNNGV. This CDR3 contains 15 residues. The CDR3 DNA follows: TGTGCCAGCAGCTTAGATCTGAGGGGGAACACTGAAGCTTTCTTT. Translation gives CASSLDLRGNTEAFF.